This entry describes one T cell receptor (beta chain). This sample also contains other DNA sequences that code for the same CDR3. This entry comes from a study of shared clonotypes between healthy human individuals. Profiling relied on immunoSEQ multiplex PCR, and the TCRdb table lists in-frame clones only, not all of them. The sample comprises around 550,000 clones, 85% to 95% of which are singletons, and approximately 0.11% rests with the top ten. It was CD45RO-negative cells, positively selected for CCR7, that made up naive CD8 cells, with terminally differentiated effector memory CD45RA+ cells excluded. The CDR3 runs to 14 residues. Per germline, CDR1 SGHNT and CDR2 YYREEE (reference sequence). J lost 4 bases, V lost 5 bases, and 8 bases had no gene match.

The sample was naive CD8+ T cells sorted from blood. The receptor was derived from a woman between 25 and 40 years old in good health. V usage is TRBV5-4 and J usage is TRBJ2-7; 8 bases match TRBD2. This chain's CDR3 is CASSSGTSLYEQYF. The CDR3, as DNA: TGTGCCAGCAGTTCCGGGACTAGTCTTTACGAGCAGTACTTC.